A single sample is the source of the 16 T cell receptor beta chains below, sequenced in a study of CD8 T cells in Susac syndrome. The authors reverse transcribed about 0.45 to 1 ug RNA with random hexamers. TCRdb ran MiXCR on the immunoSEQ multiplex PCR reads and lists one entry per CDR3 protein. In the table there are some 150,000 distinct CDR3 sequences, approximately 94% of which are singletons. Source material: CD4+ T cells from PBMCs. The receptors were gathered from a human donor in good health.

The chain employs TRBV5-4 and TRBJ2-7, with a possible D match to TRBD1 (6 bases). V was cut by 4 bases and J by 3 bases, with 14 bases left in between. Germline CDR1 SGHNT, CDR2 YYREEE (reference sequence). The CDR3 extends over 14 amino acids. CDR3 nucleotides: TGTGCCAGCAGCGCCGGACAGAGAGGCTACGAGCAGTACTTC. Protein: CASSAGQRGYEQYF. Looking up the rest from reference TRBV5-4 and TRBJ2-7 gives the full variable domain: ETGVTQSPTHLIKTRGQQVTLRCSSQSGHNTVSWYQQALGQGPQFIFQYYREEENGRGNFPPRFSGLQFPNYSSELNVNALELDDSALYLCASSAGQRGYEQYFGPGTRLTVT.

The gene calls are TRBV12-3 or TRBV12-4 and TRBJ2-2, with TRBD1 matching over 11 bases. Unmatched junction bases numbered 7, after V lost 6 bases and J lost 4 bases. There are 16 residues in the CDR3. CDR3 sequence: CASRSGTGGSTGELFF. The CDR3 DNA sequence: TGTGCCAGCAGATCCGGGACAGGGGGTAGCACCGGGGAGCTGTTTTTT.

In nucleotides, the CDR3 is TGTGCCAGCAGCCCCCGACTAGCGGGGCGGGAGACCCAGTACTTC. It translates to CASSPRLAGRETQYF. The rearrangement uses TRBV13 and TRBJ2-5, with TRBD2 identical over 11 bases. V dropped 5 bases and J dropped 5; count of bases not matched to a gene: 7. CDR1 is PRHDT, CDR2 FYEKMQ, per germline (reference sequence). The CDR3 loop spans 15 amino acids. Based on the CDR3 plus reference TRBV13 and TRBJ2-5, the full variable domain is AAGVIQSPRHLIKEKRETATLKCYPIPRHDTVYWYQQGPGQDPQFLISFYEKMQSDKGSIPDRFSAQQFSDYHSELNMSSLELGDSALYFCASSPRLAGRETQYFGPGTRLLVL.

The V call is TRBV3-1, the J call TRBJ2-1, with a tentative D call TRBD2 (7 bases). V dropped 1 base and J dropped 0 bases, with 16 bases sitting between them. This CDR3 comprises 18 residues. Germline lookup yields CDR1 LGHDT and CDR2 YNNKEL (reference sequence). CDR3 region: CASSQAGGARGSYNEQFF. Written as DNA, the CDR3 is TGTGCCAGCAGCCAAGCTGGGGGGGCACGGGGCTCCTACAATGAGCAGTTCTTC.

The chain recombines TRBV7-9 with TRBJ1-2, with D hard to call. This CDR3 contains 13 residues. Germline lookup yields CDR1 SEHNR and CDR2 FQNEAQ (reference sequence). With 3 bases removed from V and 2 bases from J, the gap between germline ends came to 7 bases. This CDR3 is CASSLAGNYGYTF. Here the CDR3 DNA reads TGTGCCAGCAGCTTGGCAGGCAACTATGGCTACACCTTC.

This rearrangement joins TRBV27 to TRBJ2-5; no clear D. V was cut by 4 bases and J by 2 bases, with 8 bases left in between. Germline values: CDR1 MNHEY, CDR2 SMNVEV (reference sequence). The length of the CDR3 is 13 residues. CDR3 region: CASSSRLQETQYF. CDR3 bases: TGTGCCAGCAGTTCCCGCCTACAAGAGACCCAGTACTTC.

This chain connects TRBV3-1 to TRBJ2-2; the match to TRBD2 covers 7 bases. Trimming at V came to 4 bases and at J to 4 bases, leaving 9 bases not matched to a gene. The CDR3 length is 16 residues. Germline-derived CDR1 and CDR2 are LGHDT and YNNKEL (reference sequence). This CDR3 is CASSPHREGRTGELFF. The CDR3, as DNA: TGTGCCAGCAGCCCTCATAGGGAGGGCCGCACCGGGGAGCTGTTTTTT.

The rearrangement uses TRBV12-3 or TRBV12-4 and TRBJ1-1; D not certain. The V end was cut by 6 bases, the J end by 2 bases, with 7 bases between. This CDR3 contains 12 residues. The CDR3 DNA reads TGTGCCAGCAGGGCATATAACACTGAAGCTTTCTTT. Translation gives CASRAYNTEAFF.

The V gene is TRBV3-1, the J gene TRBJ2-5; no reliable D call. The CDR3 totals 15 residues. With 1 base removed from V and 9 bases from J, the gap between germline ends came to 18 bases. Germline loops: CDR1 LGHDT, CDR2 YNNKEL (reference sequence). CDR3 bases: TGTGCCAGCAGCCAAGGAAGAACGCCCCCAGTATCCCAGTACTTC. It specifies CASSQGRTPPVSQYF.

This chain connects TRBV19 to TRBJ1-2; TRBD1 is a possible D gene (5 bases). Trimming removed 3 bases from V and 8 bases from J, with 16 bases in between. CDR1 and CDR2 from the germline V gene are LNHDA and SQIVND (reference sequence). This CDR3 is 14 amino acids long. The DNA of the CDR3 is TGTGCCAGTAGTATCTTAGGAGGGGATCGGGGCTACACCTTC. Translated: CASSILGGDRGYTF. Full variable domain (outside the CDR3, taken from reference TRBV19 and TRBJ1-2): DGGITQSPKYLFRKEGQNVTLSCEQNLNHDAMYWYRQDPGQGLRLIYYSQIVNDFQKGDIAEGYSVSREKKESFPLTVTSAQKNPTAFYLCASSILGGDRGYTFGSGTRLTVV.

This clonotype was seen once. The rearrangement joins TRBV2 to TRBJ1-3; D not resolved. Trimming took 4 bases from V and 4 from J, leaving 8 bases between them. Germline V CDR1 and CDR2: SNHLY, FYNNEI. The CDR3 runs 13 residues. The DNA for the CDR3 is TGTGCCAGCAGTGTTGGGGTAGGAAACACCATATATTTT. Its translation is CASSVGVGNTIYF.

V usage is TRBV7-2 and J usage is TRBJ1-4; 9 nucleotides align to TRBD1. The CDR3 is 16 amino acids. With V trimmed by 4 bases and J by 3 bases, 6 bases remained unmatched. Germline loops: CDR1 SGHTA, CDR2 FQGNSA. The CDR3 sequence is CASSYRGRRANEKLFF. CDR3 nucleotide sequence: TGTGCCAGCAGCTACAGGGGGCGCCGGGCTAATGAAAAACTGTTTTTT.

The CDR3 loop is CASISLRGEGNGYTF. CDR3 nucleotide sequence: TGTGCCAGTATCTCTCTCAGGGGAGAGGGCAATGGCTACACCTTC. The chain has TRBV19 and TRBJ1-2, with a tentative D call TRBD1 (6 bases). V lost 7 bases and J lost 6, with 21 bases in between. The germline V gene has CDR1 LNHDA and CDR2 SQIVND (reference sequence). This CDR3 is 15 amino acids long.

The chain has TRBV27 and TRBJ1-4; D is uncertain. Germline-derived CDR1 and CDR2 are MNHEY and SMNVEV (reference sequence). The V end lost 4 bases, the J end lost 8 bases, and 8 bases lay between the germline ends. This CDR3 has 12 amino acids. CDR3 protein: CASSSSAEKLFF. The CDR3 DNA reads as TGTGCCAGCAGTTCGTCGGCAGAAAAACTGTTTTTT. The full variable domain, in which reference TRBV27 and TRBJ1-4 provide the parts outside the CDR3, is EAQVTQNPRYLITVTGKKLTVTCSQNMNHEYMSWYRQDPGLGLRQIYYSMNVEVTDKGDVPEGYKVSRKEKRNFPLILESPSPNQTSLYFCASSSSAEKLFFGSGTQLSVL.

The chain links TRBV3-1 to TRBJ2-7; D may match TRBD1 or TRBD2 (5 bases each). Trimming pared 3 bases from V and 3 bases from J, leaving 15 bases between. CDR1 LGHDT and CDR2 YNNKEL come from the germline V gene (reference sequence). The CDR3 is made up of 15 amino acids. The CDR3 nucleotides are TGTGCCAGCAGCCAGAGGGGAAGAGGCAGCTACGAGCAGTACTTC. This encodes CASSQRGRGSYEQYF.

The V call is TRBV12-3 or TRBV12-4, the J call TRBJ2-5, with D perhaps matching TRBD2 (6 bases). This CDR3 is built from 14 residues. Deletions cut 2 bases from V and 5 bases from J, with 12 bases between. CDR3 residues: CASSLRKGRETQYF. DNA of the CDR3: TGTGCCAGCAGTTTACGTAAGGGGAGGGAGACCCAGTACTTC.